Listed here is a single T cell receptor (beta chain). The antigen remains undetermined. The record originates from a study of shared clonotypes between healthy human individuals. General study results and limits: Clonotypes that were shared across a handful of donors made up around 5% of naive CD4 clonotypes. The authors expected sequencing depth to affect clonotype sharing among donors.

The CDR3 runs 14 residues. The germline gives CDR1 LNHDA, CDR2 SQIVND (reference sequence). With 7 bases removed from V and 3 bases from J, the gap between germline ends came to 12 bases. Here immunoSEQ multiplex PCR was the method, and the copy in TCRdb shows in-frame clones only, minus some. The data contain millions of clones, 85% to 95% of them singletons. Memory CD4+ cells were the fraction left after CD45RA+ naive selection. This chain connects TRBV19 to TRBJ2-2; possible D gene TRBD1, 6 bases. This TCR was sampled from a young man in good health. Sequencing was carried out using naive CD4+ T cells sorted from blood. Subset defined: CD45RA+ positively selected. CDR3 sequence reads: CASISRGYTGELFF. CDR3 DNA sequence: TGTGCCAGTATAAGCAGGGGCTACACCGGGGAGCTGTTTTTT. Complete variable domain (other parts from reference TRBV19 and TRBJ2-2): DGGITQSPKYLFRKEGQNVTLSCEQNLNHDAMYWYRQDPGQGLRLIYYSQIVNDFQKGDIAEGYSVSREKKESFPLTVTSAQKNPTAFYLCASISRGYTGELFFGEGSRLTVL.